What follows are 31 T cell receptor beta chains derived from one specimen sequenced in a study of glioma-infiltrating T cells. Amplification of TCR alpha and beta CDR3 regions from RNA used iRepertoire nested multiplex PCR. TCRdb independently ran MiXCR on the multiplex PCR reads; one entry per CDR3 protein. The sample consists of 95,000 to 110,000 distinct CDR3 sequences, less than 30% of them appearing once. Sequencing was performed on glioma tissue, nonneoplastic brain tissue, or PBMCs (not recorded which). All receptors derive from a human donor with low-grade glioma or glioblastoma, undergoing nonglioma brain surgery, or in good health (not recorded which).

This rearrangement joins TRBV11-2 to TRBJ2-2, with D perhaps TRBD1 (5 bases). This CDR3 is built from 13 residues. Trimming shortened V by 3 bases and J by 6 bases, and 8 bases separated the two germline ends. Germline V lookup: CDR1 SGHAT, CDR2 FQNNGV. The CDR3 DNA is TGTGCCAGCAGCTTCAGGGATCCCGGGGAGCTGTTTTTT. Translating gives CASSFRDPGELFF.

The chain joins TRBV29-1 to TRBJ1-2; no firm D call. Germline V gene lookup returns CDR1 SQVTM and CDR2 ANQGSEA. The CDR3 totals 12 residues. Trimming took 7 bases from V and 4 from J, leaving 13 bases between them. CDR3 nucleotides: TGCAGCGCAAATATAGCACTCTATGGCTACACCTTC. Translated: CSANIALYGYTF. Full variable domain (outside the CDR3, taken from reference TRBV29-1 and TRBJ1-2): SAVISQKPSRDICQRGTSLTIQCQVDSQVTMMFWYRQQPGQSLTLIATANQGSEATYESGFVIDKFPISRPNLTFSTLTVSNMSPEDSSIYLCSANIALYGYTFGSGTRLTVV.

This clonotype was seen a few times. This chain joins TRBV7-9 and TRBJ2-1, with 9 bases lining up with TRBD1. The length of the CDR3 is 16 residues. Germline assignment: CDR1 SEHNR and CDR2 FQNEAQ (reference sequence). J gave up 9 bases and V 4 bases, and 13 bases lay outside the gene matches. The CDR3 here is CASSSPPQTGGTEQFF. The CDR3 DNA follows: TGTGCCAGCAGCTCTCCACCTCAGACAGGGGGGACTGAGCAGTTCTTC.

This clonotype was seen once. The conserved final phenylalanine or tryptophan is absent from the CDR3, which likely points to a read error. The chain carries TRBV5-1 and TRBJ1-1; D call uncertain. Germline V gene data show CDR1 as SGHRS and CDR2 as YFSETQ. The CDR3 has 13 amino acids. V was trimmed by 5 bases and J by 0 bases, leaving 8 bases between them. CDR3: CASRMQMNTEAFL. The CDR3 nucleotides are TGCGCCAGCAGAATGCAGATGAACACTGAAGCTTTCCTT.

Turning to this clonotype: A much larger clone lies a single base off, so this may be a read error. The CDR3 coding sequence is TGTGCCAGCAGTCCACAGGGGGCTATCTATGGCCACACCTTC. Protein sequence: CASSPQGAIYGHTF. The chain carries TRBV6-2 or TRBV6-3 and TRBJ1-2, with 9 bases matching TRBD1. The CDR3 length is 14 residues. Per germline, CDR1 MNHEY and CDR2 SVGEGT.

This clonotype was counted ten times or more. The V call is TRBV15, the J call TRBJ1-2, with a tentative D call TRBD1 (5 bases). Germline CDR1 and CDR2: LNHNV and YYDKDF (reference sequence). The CDR3 is 15 residues long. V lost 2 bases, J lost 4 bases, and 14 bases lay in between. This chain's CDR3 is CATSRTTGLTYGYTF. DNA of the CDR3: TGTGCCACCAGCAGAACTACGGGGCTAACCTATGGCTACACCTTC. Looking up the rest from reference TRBV15 and TRBJ1-2 gives the full variable domain: DAMVIQNPRYQVTQFGKPVTLSCSQTLNHNVMYWYQQKSSQAPKLLFHYYDKDFNNEADTPDNFQSRRPNTSFCFLDIRSPGLGDTAMYLCATSRTTGLTYGYTFGSGTRLTVV.

V and J are TRBV27 and TRBJ2-3; D is undetermined. The CDR3 is 17 amino acids. Trimming took 1 base from V and 0 from J, leaving 14 bases between them. Germline CDR1 reads MNHEY; CDR2 reads SMNVEV (reference sequence). The CDR3 here is CASSLWLGSTSTDTQYF. The DNA of the CDR3 is TGTGCCAGCAGTTTATGGCTGGGATCGACTAGCACAGATACGCAGTATTTT.

This chain joins TRBV11-1 and TRBJ2-5; D assignment may be TRBD1 or TRBD2 (6 bases each). CDR1 SGHAT and CDR2 FQDESV come from the germline V gene (reference sequence). Trimming shortened V by 11 bases and J by 2 bases, and 12 bases separated the two germline ends. This CDR3 has 12 amino acids. The CDR3 bases are TGTGCCTCGGGGGCGCGGCAAGAGACCCAGTACTTC. It is translated as CASGARQETQYF.

This clonotype showed up many times. The chain is built from TRBV20-1 and TRBJ1-5; 8 nucleotides align to TRBD1. Germline values: CDR1 DFQATT, CDR2 SNEGSKA (reference sequence). V was clipped by 6 bases and J by 7 bases; unmatched bases: 5. This CDR3 has 12 amino acids. The CDR3 bases are TGCAGTGCAGACAGGGGAGGACAGCCCCAGCATTTT. Translation gives CSADRGGQPQHF.

The chain couples TRBV12-3 or TRBV12-4 to TRBJ2-3; 10 bases map to TRBD2. CDR3 length equals 16 residues. The junction had 8 bases not matched to a gene; V was cut back by 5 bases and J by 3 bases. The CDR3: CASSVILAGGTDTQYF. For the CDR3, the DNA is TGTGCCAGCAGTGTAATCTTAGCGGGGGGTACAGATACGCAGTATTTT.

The V and J genes are TRBV14 and TRBJ2-7; D perhaps matches TRBD1 (6 bases). V lost 5 bases and J lost 2, with 16 bases in between. The CDR3 is 15 residues long. Germline-derived CDR1 and CDR2 are SGHDN and FVKESK. The CDR3: CASSTRTEAAYEQYF. The CDR3 nucleotides are TGTGCCAGCAGCACCCGGACAGAGGCTGCCTACGAGCAGTACTTC.

This clonotype was seen repeatedly, ten times or more. The chain recombines TRBV11-2 with TRBJ2-3; a possible D gene is TRBD2 (5 bases). V lost 2 bases and J 7 bases, leaving 7 bases between the germline ends. This CDR3 comprises 12 residues. Germline values: CDR1 SGHAT, CDR2 FQNNGV. Here the CDR3 reads CASSLRGNTQYF. DNA for the CDR3: TGTGCCAGCAGCTTACGGGGAAATACGCAGTATTTT.

There are a few counts of this clonotype. The chain employs TRBV7-2 and TRBJ2-5; D ambiguous. The CDR3 runs to 14 residues. Trimming cost V 1 base and J 7 bases, with 13 bases left between them. Germline lookup yields CDR1 SGHTA and CDR2 FQGNSA. CDR3 sequence (DNA): TGTGCCAGCAGCTTAGAAAGAAGGATTGGGACCCAGTACTTC. As protein: CASSLERRIGTQYF.

V gene TRBV12-3 or TRBV12-4 combines with J gene TRBJ2-7, with D perhaps given as TRBD1 or TRBD2 (5 bases each). The CDR3 totals 14 residues. V shed 1 base and J shed 6 bases, with 13 bases lying between them. CDR3: CASSLGGTVGEQYF. The DNA for the CDR3 is TGTGCCAGCAGTTTAGGGGGGACCGTTGGCGAGCAGTACTTC.

This clonotype was counted at least ten times. CDR3 protein: CASSQGGAGIGYEQYF. CDR3 in DNA: TGCGCCAGCAGCCAGGGAGGGGCAGGGATCGGCTACGAGCAGTACTTC. This chain joins TRBV4-1 and TRBJ2-7, with TRBD2 matching over 7 bases. V gave up 3 bases and J gave up 3 bases; unmatched junction bases: 11. The CDR3 sequence is 16 residues long. Germline V lookup: CDR1 MGHRA, CDR2 YSYEKL.

In this sample, this clonotype turned up many times. The chain employs TRBV2 and TRBJ2-3; 8 bases agree with TRBD1. V shed 9 bases, J shed 0 bases, and the junction held 2 bases outside the gene matches. Germline CDR1 SNHLY, CDR2 FYNNEI. The CDR3 has 13 amino acids. The CDR3 here is CASRTGSTDTQYF. The CDR3 DNA sequence: TGTGCCAGTCGGACAGGGAGCACAGATACGCAGTATTTT.

In this sample, this clonotype turned up a few times. J is TRBJ2-5 and V is TRBV7-9; perhaps TRBD2 as D (5 bases). This CDR3 has 15 amino acids. Trimming shortened V by 5 bases and J by 2 bases, and 15 bases separated the two germline ends. CDR1 and CDR2 from the germline V gene are SEHNR and FQNEAQ (reference sequence). CDR3 DNA: TGTGCCAGCAGCCCCCGGGAAGGGTTGCAAGAGACCCAGTACTTC. It is translated as CASSPREGLQETQYF.

In the case of this clonotype: A junction boundary mismatches the germline segment, possibly from a read error. The V gene is TRBV19, the J gene TRBJ2-7; a possible D gene is TRBD1 (6 bases). Per the germline V gene, CDR1 is LNHDA and CDR2 is SQIVND (reference sequence). The CDR3 has 14 amino acids. CDR3 in amino acids: CASRAQGDSYEQHF. DNA for the CDR3: TGTGCCAGTAGAGCACAGGGTGACTCCTACGAGCAGCACTTC.

In its sample, this clonotype was seen a few times. The chain couples TRBV5-1 to TRBJ1-6; D ambiguous. The ends were cut back, 4 bases at V and 14 bases at J, with 16 bases in the middle. Germline V gene sequence: CDR1 SGHRS, CDR2 YFSETQ. The CDR3 contains 13 residues. The CDR3 here is CASSDHHVSTLHF. DNA for the CDR3: TGCGCCAGCAGCGATCACCACGTTAGTACCCTCCACTTT.

The V and J genes are TRBV20-1 and TRBJ2-5, with 16 bases identical to TRBD2. The CDR3 covers 16 residues. The ends lost 3 bases at V and 2 bases at J; junction bases unmatched: 3. The germline CDR1 and CDR2 sequences are DFQATT and SNEGSKA (reference sequence). This CDR3 is CSARGLAGGGQETQYF. CDR3 DNA: TGCAGTGCTAGGGGACTAGCGGGGGGGGGGCAAGAGACCCAGTACTTC.

The table lists this clonotype with a count of one. A clone one base away is much larger, so this may be a read error. V and J are TRBV7-3 and TRBJ1-1; D is unclear. This CDR3 contains 14 residues. Germline lookup yields CDR1 SGHTA and CDR2 FQGTGA. CDR3 nucleotide sequence: TGTGCCAGCAGTCCAGGAGCCGGGAACACTGATGCTTTCTTT. Translated: CASSPGAGNTDAFF.

This sequence joins TRBV5-6 and TRBJ2-7, with D possibly TRBD2 on 7 matching bases. This CDR3 is built from 15 residues. Germline CDR1 SGHDT, CDR2 YYEEEE. Trimming removed 7 bases from V and 4 bases from J, with 21 bases in between. The CDR3 protein is CASSPQGAGSYEQYF. CDR3 DNA sequence: TGTGCCAGCTCGCCACAGGGAGCGGGAAGTTACGAGCAGTACTTC.

This clonotype is judged medium-sized (0.01 to 0.1%). The chain employs TRBV4-3 and TRBJ2-3; D is uncertain. The V and J ends lost 4 bases and 1 base respectively, with 12 bases between them. CDR1 is LGHNA and CDR2 is YSLEER in the germline V gene. The CDR3 loop spans 15 amino acids. CDR3 DNA sequence: TGCGCCAGCAGCCGAGCGAGTGGGGGCACAGATACGCAGTATTTT. It specifies CASSRASGGTDTQYF.

This clonotype was picked up a small number of times. The chain couples TRBV28 to TRBJ1-2; 7 positions match TRBD1. Germline V gene data show CDR1 as MDHEN and CDR2 as SYDVKM. This CDR3 is 16 amino acids long. The junction had 22 bases not matched to a gene; V was cut back by 10 bases and J by 8 bases. The CDR3 protein is CATPAGEGAELGGYTF. The CDR3 DNA sequence: TGTGCCACCCCAGCCGGCGAGGGGGCCGAATTGGGAGGCTACACCTTC.

The chain couples TRBV6-1 to TRBJ1-4; D gene unclear. CDR1 is MNHNS, CDR2 SASEGT, per germline. This CDR3 comprises 15 residues. The V and J ends lost 5 bases and 2 bases respectively, with 12 bases between them. The CDR3 protein is CASSYSGTTNEKLFF. CDR3 in DNA: TGTGCCAGCAGTTATAGCGGCACGACTAATGAAAAACTGTTTTTT.

The J gene is TRBJ2-5, the V gene TRBV12-3 or TRBV12-4; D not certain. The CDR3 spans 16 residues. Between the trimmed V and J ends, which lost 0 bases and 4 bases, there was a span of 15 bases. The CDR3 sequence: CASSLASIGRGETQYF. Here the CDR3 DNA reads TGTGCCAGCAGTTTAGCGAGCATAGGACGTGGAGAGACCCAGTACTTC.

The chain employs TRBV3-1 and TRBJ1-6; no clear D. V lost 9 bases, J lost 2 bases, and 11 bases lay in between. Looked up from germline, CDR1 is LGHDT and CDR2 is YNNKEL (reference sequence). This CDR3 has 14 amino acids. CDR3 bases: TGTGCCAGTGGGTCTGGCGCCTATAATTCACCCCTCCACTTT. It translates to CASGSGAYNSPLHF.

Notes on this clonotype: Possible read error: a much larger clone is one base away. V gene TRBV20-1 combines with J gene TRBJ2-5; 10 bases align to TRBD2. The germline V gene encodes CDR1 DFQATT and CDR2 SNEGSKA (reference sequence). CDR3 length equals 15 residues. The CDR3: CSATTLAGGQETKYF. Written as DNA, the CDR3 is TGCAGTGCTACCACTTTAGCGGGGGGTCAAGAGACCAAGTACTTC.

The chain employs TRBV19 and TRBJ2-3; no definite D call. CDR3 length: 14 amino acids. V gave up 4 bases and J gave up 5 bases, with 13 bases separating them. The germline V gene has CDR1 LNHDA and CDR2 SQIVND (reference sequence). CDR3 in amino acids: CASSTLGKGDTQYF. CDR3 bases: TGTGCCAGTAGTACGCTGGGGAAAGGAGATACGCAGTATTTT.

This clonotype was seen many times. V usage is TRBV7-2 and J usage is TRBJ1-5; D call uncertain. This CDR3 region has 14 residues. The ends were cut back, 5 bases at V and 1 base at J, with 9 bases in the middle. Germline loops: CDR1 SGHTA, CDR2 FQGNSA. DNA of the CDR3: TGTGCCAGCAGCCCGGACGAGAGCAATCAGCCCCAGCATTTT. Protein product: CASSPDESNQPQHF. Looking up the rest from reference TRBV7-2 and TRBJ1-5 gives the full variable domain: GAGVSQSPSNKVTEKGKDVELRCDPISGHTALYWYRQSLGQGLEFLIYFQGNSAPDKSGLPSDRFSAERTGGSVSTLTIQRTQQEDSAVYLCASSPDESNQPQHFGDGTRLSIL.

Points on this clonotype: A read error may be the cause here, since a much bigger clone is one base away. It is likely a read error, because the conserved phenylalanine at the end of the CDR3 is missing. The chain combines TRBV20-1 with TRBJ1-1, with a possible D match to TRBD1 (6 bases). Per the germline V gene, CDR1 is DFQATT and CDR2 is SNEGSKA (reference sequence). The V end lost 2 bases, the J end lost 10 bases, and 11 bases lay between the germline ends. CDR3 length: 11 residues. The CDR3 sequence: CSARSQGTAFS. For the CDR3, the DNA is TGCAGTGCTAGATCACAGGGCACAGCTTTCTCT.